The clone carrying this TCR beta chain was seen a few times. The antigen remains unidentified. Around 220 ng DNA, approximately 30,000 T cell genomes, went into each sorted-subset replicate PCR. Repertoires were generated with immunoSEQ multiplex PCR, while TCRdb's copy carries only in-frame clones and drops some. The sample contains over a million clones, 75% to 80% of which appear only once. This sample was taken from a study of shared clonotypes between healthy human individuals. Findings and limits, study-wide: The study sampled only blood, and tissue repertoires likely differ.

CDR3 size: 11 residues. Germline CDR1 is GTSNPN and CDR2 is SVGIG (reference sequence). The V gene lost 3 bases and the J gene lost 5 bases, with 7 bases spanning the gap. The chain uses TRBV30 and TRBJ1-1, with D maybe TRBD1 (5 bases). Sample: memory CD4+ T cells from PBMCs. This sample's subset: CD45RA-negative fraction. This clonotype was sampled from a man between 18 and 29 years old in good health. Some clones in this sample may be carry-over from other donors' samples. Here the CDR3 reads CAWSQGTEAFF. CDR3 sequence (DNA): TGTGCCTGGAGCCAGGGAACTGAAGCTTTCTTT.